The 10 T cell receptor beta chains given below trace back to one sample, sequenced in a study of cytomegalovirus exposure and HLA in healthy donors. With 60 Vbeta and 13 Jbeta primers, the PCR was carried out. Assay used: immunoSEQ multiplex PCR; TCRdb lists only in-frame clones, some missing. The sample has some 100,000 clones, around 82% seen once; the top ten hold 3% to 4.5%. The material sequenced was PBMCs. Receptors originate from a woman aged 45 to 65 in good health and CMV-seropositive.

This clone has just one count. The V gene is TRBV2, the J gene TRBJ2-1; 8 bases agree with TRBD1. V shed 8 bases, J shed 8 bases, and the junction held 5 bases outside the gene matches. CDR1 SNHLY and CDR2 FYNNEI come from the germline V gene. The CDR3 sequence is 12 residues long. The CDR3 DNA reads TGTGCCAGCGGACAGGGAACGGATGAGCAGTTCTTC. Residues: CASGQGTDEQFF.

This clone has a handful of counts. The same CDR3 arises from other DNA sequences in this sample as well. This chain joins TRBV6-5 and TRBJ1-2; no clear D gene. Germline V gene data show CDR1 as MNHEY and CDR2 as SVGAGI. The CDR3 consists of 12 residues. V was shortened by 3 bases and J by 7 bases, with 9 bases between the two germline ends. The CDR3 reads CASSYVGGGYTF. The CDR3 DNA reads TGTGCCAGCAGTTATGTAGGAGGTGGCTACACCTTC.

The chain links TRBV10-3 to TRBJ2-1, with D possibly matching TRBD2 (6 bases). The ends were cut back, 3 bases at V and 10 bases at J, with 10 bases in the middle. The CDR3 has 12 residues. Looked up from germline, CDR1 is ENHRY and CDR2 is SYGVKD. The CDR3 DNA sequence: TGTGCCATCAGTGAAGCTAGCGTAGAGCAGTTCTTC. Its translation: CAISEASVEQFF.

The chain has TRBV29-1 and TRBJ1-2; TRBD1 might be the D (6 bases). The ends were cut back, 4 bases at V and 8 bases at J, with 11 bases in the middle. CDR1 and CDR2 (germline): SQVTM, ANQGSEA. The CDR3 totals 11 residues. The CDR3 reads CSVGQVQGYTF. DNA for the CDR3: TGCAGCGTTGGACAGGTCCAAGGCTACACCTTC.

This clone was seen a handful of times. The rearrangement joins TRBV4-2 to TRBJ2-1; no clear D gene. CDR3 size: 14 residues. With 0 bases removed from V and 7 bases from J, the gap between germline ends came to 10 bases. Germline-derived CDR1 and CDR2 are LGHNA and YNFKEQ. As DNA, the CDR3 is TGTGCCAGCAGCCAAGAGTGGTCCGAGAATGAGCAGTTCTTC. Translated: CASSQEWSENEQFF.

The chain carries TRBV18 and TRBJ1-2; the match to TRBD1 covers 10 bases. The length of the CDR3 is 13 residues. Germline loops: CDR1 KGHSH, CDR2 LQKENI. Losses at the gene ends were 3 bases for V and 5 bases for J; bases not matched to a gene: 0. The CDR3, as DNA: TGTGCCAGCTCACCGGGACAGGGGTATGGCTACACCTTC. It is translated as CASSPGQGYGYTF.

This clone was found once. The chain combines TRBV7-6 with TRBJ2-1; TRBD2 matches 9 bases. In germline, CDR1 is SGHVS, CDR2 FNYEAQ. V lost 2 bases to trimming and J lost 8 bases; unmatched junction nucleotides: 10. This CDR3 spans 16 amino acids. CDR3 nucleotide sequence: TGTGCCAGCAGCTTAACCTCGTGGCGGGAGGGCTATGAGCAGTTCTTC. It translates to CASSLTSWREGYEQFF.

The chain carries TRBV7-9 and TRBJ2-3; 15 bases match TRBD2. This CDR3 has 17 residues. Germline-derived CDR1 and CDR2 are SEHNR and FQNEAQ (reference sequence). After removal of 6 bases from V and 4 bases from J, the junction contained 8 bases not matched to a gene. For the CDR3, the DNA is TGTGCCAGCAGATTGGGACTAGCGGGGGGCGGGGCAGATACGCAGTATTTT. Protein sequence: CASRLGLAGGGADTQYF.

Note on this clone: At one end, the junction sequence differs from germline, possibly due to a read error. V usage is TRBV7-9 and J usage is TRBJ1-3; D remains unclear. There are 16 residues in the CDR3. Germline CDR1 reads SEHNR; CDR2 reads FQNEAQ (reference sequence). As DNA, the CDR3 is TGTTCCAGCAGCCAATCGCGGGGAGCCTCTGGAAACACCATATATTTT. Translating gives CSSSQSRGASGNTIYF.

In its sample, this clone was seen a few times. This rearrangement joins TRBV30 to TRBJ1-1; 7 bases map to TRBD1. Trimming took 1 base from V and 0 from J; bases not matched to a gene: 8. Germline V gene data show CDR1 as GTSNPN and CDR2 as SVGIG (reference sequence). This CDR3 comprises 16 residues. The CDR3 loop is CAWSEGAGGMNTEAFF. DNA for the CDR3: TGTGCCTGGAGTGAGGGGGCAGGGGGTATGAACACTGAAGCTTTCTTT.